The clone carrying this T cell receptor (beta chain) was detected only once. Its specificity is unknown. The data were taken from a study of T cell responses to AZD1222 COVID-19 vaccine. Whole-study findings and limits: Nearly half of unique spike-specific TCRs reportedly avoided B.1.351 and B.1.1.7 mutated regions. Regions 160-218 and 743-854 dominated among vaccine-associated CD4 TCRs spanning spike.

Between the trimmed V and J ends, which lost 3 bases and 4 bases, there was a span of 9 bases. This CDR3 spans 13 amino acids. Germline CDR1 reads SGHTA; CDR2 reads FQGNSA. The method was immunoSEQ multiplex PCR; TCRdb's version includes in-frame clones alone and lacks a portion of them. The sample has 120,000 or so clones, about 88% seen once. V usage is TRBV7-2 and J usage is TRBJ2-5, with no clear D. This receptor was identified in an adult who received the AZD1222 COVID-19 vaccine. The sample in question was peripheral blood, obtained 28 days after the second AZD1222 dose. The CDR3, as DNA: TGTGCCAGCAGCTTGAGCATCAGAGAGACCCAGTACTTC. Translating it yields CASSLSIRETQYF. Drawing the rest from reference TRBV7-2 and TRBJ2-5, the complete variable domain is GAGVSQSPSNKVTEKGKDVELRCDPISGHTALYWYRQSLGQGLEFLIYFQGNSAPDKSGLPSDRFSAERTGGSVSTLTIQRTQQEDSAVYLCASSLSIRETQYFGPGTRLLVL.